This T cell receptor (beta chain) was obtained from a study of neurological immune-mediated disorders. Each TCR transcript was tagged with a 10-nucleotide random UMI during 5'RACE. TCRdb re-called the 5' RACE reads through MiXCR, storing one row per CDR3 protein. The table lists tens of thousands of distinct CDR3 sequences, nearly 3.5% of them singletons, with about 4% in the top ten. Findings and limits, study-wide: Across subjects, no CDR3 amino acid sequence appeared in expanded clones of more than one subject, a finding that suggested private repertoires in all groups. Clinical and MRI features did not associate with the cluster found in multiple sclerosis patients.

CDR1 is ENHRY and CDR2 is SYGVKD in the germline V gene. The CDR3 has 14 amino acids. V was clipped by 6 bases and J by 5 bases; unmatched bases: 6. This clonotype was detected ten times or more. The antigen is unknown. This receptor was identified in a man aged 35-49 years with multiple sclerosis. The chain recombines TRBV10-3 with TRBJ2-5; 10 bases fit TRBD1. Sequencing used PBMCs. The CDR3 reads CAIRPGTGEETQYF. CDR3 coding DNA: TGTGCCATCAGACCCGGGACAGGGGAGGAGACCCAGTACTTC.